The T cell receptor (beta chain) described here comes from a study of Graves' ophthalmopathy and Graves' hyperthyroidism. Study-wide results and limits: The model flagged ophthalmopathy progression at roughly 71% sensitivity and 72% to 85% specificity. Blood was where most expanded thyroid clonotypes above 0.001 frequency also turned up.

This clonotype came up a few times. Its antigen is unidentified. CDR1 SNHLY and CDR2 FYNNEI come from the germline V gene. The CDR3 is made up of 14 amino acids. With 6 bases clipped from V and 0 bases from J, the junction kept 5 bases outside the gene matches. RNA transcripts provided the template for amplifying TCR beta CDR3 regions. Second-round multiplex PCR came after a first-round RT-PCR that employed HTBI primers. TCRdb reanalysed the multiplex PCR reads using MiXCR and keeps one entry per CDR3 protein. The sample contains about 740,000 distinct CDR3 sequences, roughly two fifths of which appear only once.

The specimen sequenced was peripheral blood. The TCR sequence derives from an adult man with Graves' ophthalmopathy. The chain combines TRBV2 with TRBJ2-7; 7 bases are a match to TRBD2. The CDR3 region is CASSSRDYSYEQYF. The CDR3, as DNA: TGTGCCAGCAGCTCCCGGGACTACTCCTACGAGCAGTACTTC.